The 11 T cell receptor beta chains listed next were all sequenced from one sample in a study of cytomegalovirus exposure and HLA in healthy donors. The PCR made use of 60 Vbeta and 13 Jbeta primers. Sequencing was performed with immunoSEQ multiplex PCR; in TCRdb, only in-frame clones are kept and a portion is missing. This repertoire shows some 120,000 clones, about 78% found once; its top ten account for more than 1%. The sequencing sample was made of PBMCs. The receptors here all came from a female donor in good health and CMV-seronegative.

The chain employs TRBV18 and TRBJ2-7; D unclear. The CDR3 runs to 15 residues. The germline V and J ends were trimmed by 3 bases and 5 bases, with 17 bases remaining between them. Germline-derived CDR1 and CDR2 are KGHSH and LQKENI. CDR3 loop: CASSPGMGFANEQYF. CDR3 sequence (DNA): TGTGCCAGCTCACCCGGAATGGGCTTTGCGAACGAGCAGTACTTC.

The chain recombines TRBV7-8 with TRBJ2-5; TRBD1 aligns across 8 bases. The V segment lost 5 bases and the J segment 5 bases; nucleotides outside the gene matches: 1. The CDR3 consists of 12 residues. Germline CDR1 SGHVS, CDR2 FQNEAQ. CDR3 nucleotide sequence: TGTGCCAGCAGCCGGGACAGGGAGACCCAGTACTTC. Translation: CASSRDRETQYF. Complete variable domain (other parts from reference TRBV7-8 and TRBJ2-5): GAGVSQSPRYKVAKRGQDVALRCDPISGHVSLFWYQQALGQGPEFLTYFQNEAQLDKSGLPSDRFFAERPEGSVSTLKIQRTQQEDSAVYLCASSRDRETQYFGPGTRLLVL.

The CDR3 DNA follows: TGTGCCTGCAAACTAGCGGGAGTTGGCACCGGGGAGCTGTTTTTT. This gives the protein CACKLAGVGTGELFF. The chain links TRBV28 to TRBJ2-2, with TRBD2 matching over 11 bases. CDR1 and CDR2 (germline): MDHEN, SYDVKM. The CDR3 is 15 amino acids. Trimming took 11 bases from V and 4 from J; bases not matched to a gene: 9.

The chain couples TRBV2 to TRBJ2-7; D uncertain. Germline V gene data show CDR1 as SNHLY and CDR2 as FYNNEI. The CDR3 covers 12 residues. The V end was cut by 5 bases, the J end by 6 bases, with 11 bases between. The DNA for the CDR3 is TGTGCCAGCAGTATCTCAGGAACCGAGCAGTACTTC. As protein: CASSISGTEQYF. Drawing the rest from reference TRBV2 and TRBJ2-7, the complete variable domain is EPEVTQTPSHQVTQMGQEVILRCVPISNHLYFYWYRQILGQKVEFLVSFYNNEISEKSEIFDDQFSVERPDGSNFTLKIRSTKLEDSAMYFCASSISGTEQYFGPGTRLTVT.

The chain employs TRBV5-6 and TRBJ2-7, with a possible D match to TRBD1 (6 bases). V lost 0 bases and J 2 bases, leaving 9 bases between the germline ends. The CDR3 extends over 14 amino acids. CDR1 and CDR2 (germline): SGHDT, YYEEEE. The CDR3: CASSLGGDTYEQYF. The DNA for the CDR3 is TGTGCCAGCAGCTTGGGAGGGGACACCTACGAGCAGTACTTC.

This clone was recorded a few times. V usage is TRBV7-9 and J usage is TRBJ2-1; 7 nucleotides line up with TRBD1. Trimming removed 5 bases from V and 4 bases from J; junction bases left unmatched: 8. This CDR3 comprises 15 residues. CDR1 SEHNR and CDR2 FQNEAQ come from the germline V gene (reference sequence). DNA of the CDR3: TGTGCCAGCAGCCTCCCGGGACAGCAGTACAATGAGCAGTTCTTC. This translates into CASSLPGQQYNEQFF.

This clone was counted between two and nine times. The V gene is TRBV19, the J gene TRBJ1-4, with 7 positions matching TRBD1. CDR1 is LNHDA and CDR2 is SQIVND in the germline V gene (reference sequence). J gave up 5 bases and V 7 bases, and 4 bases lay outside the gene matches. The CDR3 spans 13 residues. In DNA form, the CDR3 reads TGTGCCAGTAAAAACAGGGGAAATGAAAAACTGTTTTTT. Translating it yields CASKNRGNEKLFF.

This rearrangement joins TRBV11-2 to TRBJ1-3; possibly TRBD1 for D (6 bases). The CDR3 covers 14 residues. Germline loops: CDR1 SGHAT, CDR2 FQNNGV. V lost 5 bases and J lost 4, with 12 bases in between. In DNA form, the CDR3 reads TGTGCCAGCAGCCGAAGGACAGAGGGAAACACCATATATTTT. As protein: CASSRRTEGNTIYF.

This chain links TRBV5-4 with TRBJ2-5, with D uncertain. The CDR3 loop spans 12 amino acids. Looked up from germline, CDR1 is SGHNT and CDR2 is YYREEE (reference sequence). The V and J ends lost 3 bases and 5 bases respectively, with 8 bases between them. The CDR3 sequence is CASSSTGETQYF. CDR3 nucleotides: TGTGCCAGCAGCTCGACCGGGGAGACCCAGTACTTC.

The rearrangement uses TRBV15 and TRBJ2-7; 7 bases line up with TRBD2. The germline CDR1 and CDR2 sequences are LNHNV and YYDKDF (reference sequence). The CDR3 runs 14 residues. V lost 4 bases and J lost 5; bases outside the gene matches: 8. The CDR3 spells CATSTQLARHEQYF. The CDR3 region has the DNA TGTGCCACCAGCACCCAACTAGCGAGGCACGAGCAGTACTTC.

This clone is classed as medium-sized. The chain has TRBV10-3 and TRBJ2-7; D uncertain. With 5 bases removed from V and 5 bases from J, the gap between germline ends came to 10 bases. This CDR3 has 12 amino acids. Germline loops: CDR1 ENHRY, CDR2 SYGVKD. CDR3 nucleotide sequence: TGTGCCATCAGTCCTAGAGGTAACGAGCAGTACTTC. Amino acid sequence: CAISPRGNEQYF.